This T cell receptor beta chain comes out of a study of cytotoxic CD8 clonotypes in ibrutinib-treated CLL. This clone has only a few counts. The V end lost 7 bases, the J end lost 7 bases, and 13 bases lay between the germline ends. Germline V CDR1 and CDR2: SSHAT, FNYEAQ (reference sequence). The CDR3 consists of 13 residues. Generated by immunoSEQ multiplex PCR, the TCRdb table keeps only in-frame clones and is missing some. The sample consists of tens of thousands of clones, 71% of them appearing once. The source was PBMCs, collected after 12 months of ibrutinib treatment. This sequence was found in a human donor with chronic lymphocytic leukemia. The V and J genes are TRBV7-7 and TRBJ2-2; D is possibly TRBD2 (5 bases). CDR3 nucleotide sequence: TGTGCCAGCAATCCCGGGAATGGCGGGGAGCTGTTTTTT. It is translated as CASNPGNGGELFF.